This TCR beta chain was found in a study of CD8 T cells in Susac syndrome. Study-level findings and limits: In its TCR sequencing and HLA analysis, the study acknowledged that the number of individuals was relatively small.

A quantity of roughly 0.5 to 1 ug RNA underwent reverse transcription using random hexamers. The TCR beta CDR3 was amplified by immunoSEQ multiplex PCR across 54 Vbeta, 13 Jbeta. TCRdb fed the immunoSEQ multiplex PCR reads into MiXCR, producing one record per CDR3 protein. The table includes approximately 130,000 distinct CDR3 sequences, 90% to 95% detected once. This clonotype was counted once. Its specificity is not known. Trimming stripped 4 bases from V and 6 bases from J, with 15 bases between. In germline, CDR1 is GTSNPN, CDR2 SVGIG (reference sequence). The CDR3 extends over 14 amino acids. The TCR comes from a human donor with multiple sclerosis. The material sequenced was CD8+ T cells from PBMCs. The chain couples TRBV30 to TRBJ1-4, with a tentative D call TRBD1 (6 bases). The CDR3 DNA reads TGTGCCTGGATGGGGACAACGGAGGATGAAAAACTGTTTTTT. This codes for CAWMGTTEDEKLFF.